One and the same sample provided the 27 T cell receptor beta chains below, sequenced in a study of T cell changes during pregnancy in multiple sclerosis. The protocol was immunoSEQ multiplex PCR, while the TCRdb copy is restricted to in-frame clones and leaves out a portion. This table has 55,000 to 85,000 clones, roughly 94% appearing once. Specimen: peripheral blood, collected after pregnancy. The receptors were sampled from a female donor with multiple sclerosis, enrolled in a pregnancy study.

The gene calls are TRBV5-4 and TRBJ2-7; D perhaps matches TRBD1 (7 bases). The V gene's germline CDR1 is SGHNT and CDR2 YYREEE (reference sequence). This CDR3 region has 16 residues. V shed 0 bases and J shed 5 bases, with 18 bases lying between them. CDR3 protein: CASSLGGGKGANEQYF. The CDR3 DNA sequence: TGTGCCAGCAGCTTGGGAGGGGGGAAGGGGGCCAACGAGCAGTACTTC.

The chain uses TRBV4-2 and TRBJ1-5, with a weak D call TRBD1 (5 bases). V shed 4 bases and J shed 4 bases, with 11 bases lying between them. The CDR3 covers 14 residues. CDR1 LGHNA and CDR2 YNFKEQ come from the germline V gene. The CDR3 is CASSPPDMNQPQHF. In DNA, the CDR3 is TGTGCCAGCAGCCCTCCGGACATGAATCAGCCCCAGCATTTT.

The V call is TRBV19, the J call TRBJ1-1, with D maybe TRBD1 (6 bases). Trimming stripped 3 bases from V and 5 bases from J, with 16 bases between. Germline CDR1 reads LNHDA; CDR2 reads SQIVND (reference sequence). The CDR3 sequence is 15 residues long. The CDR3 bases are TGTGCCAGTAGTATTTCGGGGGGCGCCTCGACTGAAGCTTTCTTT. Translated, it gives CASSISGGASTEAFF.

The chain uses TRBV6-5 and TRBJ2-1; no reliable D call. The CDR3 contains 12 residues. Trimming took 5 bases from V and 7 from J, leaving 9 bases between them. Germline loops: CDR1 MNHEY, CDR2 SVGAGI. The CDR3, as DNA: TGTGCCAGCAGTACGCCCGGGAATGAGCAGTTCTTC. Its translation: CASSTPGNEQFF.

Only one count was recorded for this clone. The chain couples TRBV5-6 to TRBJ2-7; maybe TRBD2 (5 bases). Trimming pared 2 bases from V and 6 bases from J, leaving 12 bases between. The CDR3 extends over 13 amino acids. The germline CDR1 and CDR2 sequences are SGHDT and YYEEEE. In DNA form, the CDR3 reads TGTGCCAGCAGCTTTGGAGGCCCCGGCGAGCAGTACTTC. It yields the protein CASSFGGPGEQYF.

The chain uses TRBV5-6 and TRBJ1-5; D perhaps matches TRBD1 (5 bases). The germline V gene has CDR1 SGHDT and CDR2 YYEEEE. The V end was cut by 0 bases, the J end by 5 bases, with 9 bases between. This CDR3 contains 14 residues. The CDR3 reads CASSLGAGYQPQHF. CDR3 bases: TGTGCCAGCAGCTTGGGGGCAGGGTATCAGCCCCAGCATTTT.

V and J are TRBV5-1 and TRBJ1-2; tentatively, D is TRBD1 (5 bases). This CDR3 region has 13 residues. The germline CDR1 and CDR2 sequences are SGHRS and YFSETQ. V lost 4 bases, J lost 8 bases, and 15 bases lay in between. The CDR3 is CASSTGGAWGYTF. DNA of the CDR3: TGCGCCAGCAGCACCGGCGGGGCTTGGGGCTACACCTTC.

The chain carries TRBV7-2 and TRBJ2-3; TRBD2 matches at 11 bases. The CDR3 length is 17 residues. CDR1 and CDR2 from the germline V gene are SGHTA and FQGNSA. The V segment lost 4 bases and the J segment 0 bases; nucleotides outside the gene matches: 6. CDR3 protein: CASSSQGLAVSTDTQYF. DNA of the CDR3: TGTGCCAGCAGCTCCCAGGGACTAGCGGTTAGCACAGATACGCAGTATTTT.

The chain joins TRBV5-1 to TRBJ1-4; D uncertain. CDR1 is SGHRS, CDR2 YFSETQ, per germline. The V end lost 1 base, the J end lost 0 bases, and 10 bases lay between the germline ends. The CDR3 is made up of 16 amino acids. The CDR3 is CASSLTAGPTNEKLFF. The CDR3 nucleotides read TGCGCCAGCAGCTTGACCGCGGGTCCAACTAATGAAAAACTGTTTTTT.

Here the CDR3 reads CASSFGRDYGYTF. The CDR3 DNA reads TGTGCCAGCAGTTTCGGTCGGGACTATGGCTACACCTTC. The chain uses TRBV28 and TRBJ1-2, with D hard to call. The CDR3 consists of 13 residues. Germline lookup yields CDR1 MDHEN and CDR2 SYDVKM. Trimming stripped 3 bases from V and 3 bases from J, with 8 bases between.

The rearrangement links TRBV5-4 to TRBJ2-2; 14 bases line up with TRBD2. The CDR3 is 17 residues long. Trimming cost V 5 bases and J 1 base; bases outside gene matches: 4. Germline-derived CDR1 and CDR2 are SGHNT and YYREEE (reference sequence). CDR3 sequence reads: CASRAGLAGGNTGELFF. CDR3 DNA: TGTGCCAGCAGAGCTGGACTAGCGGGAGGGAACACCGGGGAGCTGTTTTTT.

The V and J genes are TRBV29-1 and TRBJ1-5, with a possible D match to TRBD1 (5 bases). Per the germline V gene, CDR1 is SQVTM and CDR2 is ANQGSEA. The ends were cut back, 4 bases at V and 2 bases at J, with 12 bases in the middle. The CDR3 totals 14 residues. This chain's CDR3 is CSVAGGQGNQPQHF. DNA for the CDR3: TGCAGCGTTGCTGGTGGACAAGGCAATCAGCCCCAGCATTTT.

V usage is TRBV5-1 and J usage is TRBJ2-1; 8 bases map to TRBD2. The CDR3 has 16 residues. V was pared by 5 bases and J by 3 bases, with 10 bases of the junction left unmatched. Germline CDR1 and CDR2: SGHRS and YFSETQ. DNA for the CDR3: TGCGCCAGCAGGTTTCCGGGCGGGAGGTTCTACAATGAGCAGTTCTTC. It encodes CASRFPGGRFYNEQFF.

The V gene is TRBV10-2, the J gene TRBJ1-1; tentatively, D is TRBD1 (6 bases). This CDR3 has 15 amino acids. Trimming took 5 bases from V and 0 from J, leaving 13 bases between them. Germline CDR1 and CDR2: WSHSY and SAAADI. The CDR3 coding sequence is TGCGCCAGCAGTCATAGCAGGGGAATGAACACTGAAGCTTTCTTT. As protein: CASSHSRGMNTEAFF.

In this sample, this clone turned up a few times. This rearrangement joins TRBV28 to TRBJ2-7, with D possibly matching TRBD1 (6 bases). Germline CDR1 reads MDHEN; CDR2 reads SYDVKM. The CDR3 has 14 residues. V lost 6 bases and J 4 bases, leaving 16 bases between the germline ends. This CDR3 is CASSPQGRAYEQYF. Here the CDR3 DNA reads TGTGCCAGCAGCCCCCAGGGGAGAGCTTACGAGCAGTACTTC.

The chain has TRBV29-1 and TRBJ2-7; TRBD2 might be the D (5 bases). From germline, CDR1 is SQVTM and CDR2 ANQGSEA. The CDR3 length is 11 residues. CDR3 coding DNA: TGCAGTGGACTTACCCACTACGAGCAGTACTTC. Translated, it gives CSGLTHYEQYF.

This chain links TRBV5-1 with TRBJ2-7; TRBD2 might be the D (5 bases). The V end lost 0 bases, the J end lost 0 bases, and 10 bases lay between the germline ends. This CDR3 is 15 amino acids long. Germline-derived CDR1 and CDR2 are SGHRS and YFSETQ. The CDR3 region is CASSLGPADSYEQYF. The CDR3 region has the DNA TGCGCCAGCAGCTTGGGCCCAGCGGACTCCTACGAGCAGTACTTC.

The CDR3 protein is CASSSRTSGRFSYEQYF. DNA for the CDR3: TGTGCCAGCAGCTCACGGACTAGCGGGAGGTTCTCCTACGAGCAGTACTTC. The chain recombines TRBV13 with TRBJ2-7; 14 nucleotides align to TRBD2. Germline-derived CDR1 and CDR2 are PRHDT and FYEKMQ (reference sequence). The trim removed 4 bases at V and 0 bases at J, leaving 5 bases unmatched. CDR3 length equals 17 residues.

DNA for the CDR3: TGCGCCAGCAGCCAGACAGGGGGCTACTATGGCTACACCTTC. Translated: CASSQTGGYYGYTF. The chain links TRBV4-1 to TRBJ1-2; 10 bases map to TRBD1. The CDR3 length is 14 residues. Germline CDR1 MGHRA, CDR2 YSYEKL. The trim removed 3 bases at V and 3 bases at J, leaving 1 base unmatched.

The chain joins TRBV5-4 to TRBJ2-7; tentatively, D is TRBD1 (6 bases). The CDR3 is made up of 13 amino acids. CDR1 and CDR2 from the germline V gene are SGHNT and YYREEE (reference sequence). With 0 bases removed from V and 6 bases from J, the gap between germline ends came to 10 bases. The CDR3 loop is CASSLDRATEQYF. CDR3 DNA sequence: TGTGCCAGCAGCTTGGACAGGGCCACCGAGCAGTACTTC.

This sequence joins TRBV28 and TRBJ1-2, with 7 bases lining up with TRBD1. Germline trimming cut 5 bases from V and 8 bases from J; bases unmatched to any gene: 11. Germline CDR1 is MDHEN and CDR2 is SYDVKM. This CDR3 is 14 amino acids long. CDR3 nucleotides: TGTGCCAGCAGTCCGGACAGGAGGTATAGGGGCTACACCTTC. Encoded protein: CASSPDRRYRGYTF.

This chain joins TRBV15 and TRBJ2-1, with TRBD2 identical over 7 bases. The CDR3 runs to 22 residues. Germline values: CDR1 LNHNV, CDR2 YYDKDF (reference sequence). Trimming cost V 0 bases and J 2 bases; bases outside gene matches: 22. CDR3 sequence: CATSRDYLRASGSVGTYNEQFF. CDR3 nucleotides: TGTGCCACCAGCAGAGATTATCTTCGTGCTAGCGGATCTGTCGGAACCTACAATGAGCAGTTCTTC.

V is TRBV28 and J is TRBJ2-2, with TRBD2 identical over 12 bases. Germline values: CDR1 MDHEN, CDR2 SYDVKM. V was clipped by 6 bases and J by 4 bases; unmatched bases: 6. The length of the CDR3 is 16 residues. The CDR3 sequence: CASSRTTSGSTGELFF. CDR3 sequence (DNA): TGTGCCAGCAGCCGTACGACTAGCGGGAGCACCGGGGAGCTGTTTTTT. Full variable domain (remainder filled in from reference TRBV28 and TRBJ2-2): DVKVTQSSRYLVKRTGEKVFLECVQDMDHENMFWYRQDPGLGLRLIYFSYDVKMKEKGDIPEGYSVSREKKERFSLILESASTNQTSMYLCASSRTTSGSTGELFFGEGSRLTVL.

The genes are TRBV6-5 and TRBJ2-3; 7 nucleotides align to TRBD2. Trimming at V came to 9 bases and at J to 5 bases, leaving 5 bases not matched to a gene. The CDR3 spans 12 residues. Germline CDR1 MNHEY, CDR2 SVGAGI. CDR3 sequence reads: CASWTSGDTQYF. DNA for the CDR3: TGTGCCAGTTGGACTAGTGGAGATACGCAGTATTTT.

V usage is TRBV5-1 and J usage is TRBJ2-3; TRBD2 is a possible D gene (6 bases). The ends were cut back, 2 bases at V and 0 bases at J, with 13 bases in the middle. The germline CDR1 and CDR2 sequences are SGHRS and YFSETQ. The CDR3 contains 16 residues. The CDR3 region is CASSLGGGKSTDTQYF. CDR3 DNA sequence: TGCGCCAGCAGCTTAGGTGGCGGGAAGAGCACAGATACGCAGTATTTT.

The rearrangement joins TRBV28 to TRBJ2-1; TRBD1 aligns across 12 bases. V shed 7 bases, J shed 6 bases, and the junction held 10 bases outside the gene matches. CDR1 and CDR2 (germline): MDHEN, SYDVKM. This CDR3 has 16 residues. The CDR3 coding sequence is TGTGCCAGCACCAAACCCGGGACAGGGGGCCGCAATGAGCAGTTCTTC. Protein sequence: CASTKPGTGGRNEQFF.

The chain recombines TRBV18 with TRBJ2-1, with 14 bases fitting TRBD2. The CDR3 spans 16 residues. Looked up from germline, CDR1 is KGHSH and CDR2 is LQKENI. V was clipped by 4 bases and J by 4 bases; unmatched bases: 3. The CDR3 loop reads CASSRLAGGVYNEQFF. DNA for the CDR3: TGTGCCAGCTCACGACTAGCGGGAGGGGTATACAATGAGCAGTTCTTC.